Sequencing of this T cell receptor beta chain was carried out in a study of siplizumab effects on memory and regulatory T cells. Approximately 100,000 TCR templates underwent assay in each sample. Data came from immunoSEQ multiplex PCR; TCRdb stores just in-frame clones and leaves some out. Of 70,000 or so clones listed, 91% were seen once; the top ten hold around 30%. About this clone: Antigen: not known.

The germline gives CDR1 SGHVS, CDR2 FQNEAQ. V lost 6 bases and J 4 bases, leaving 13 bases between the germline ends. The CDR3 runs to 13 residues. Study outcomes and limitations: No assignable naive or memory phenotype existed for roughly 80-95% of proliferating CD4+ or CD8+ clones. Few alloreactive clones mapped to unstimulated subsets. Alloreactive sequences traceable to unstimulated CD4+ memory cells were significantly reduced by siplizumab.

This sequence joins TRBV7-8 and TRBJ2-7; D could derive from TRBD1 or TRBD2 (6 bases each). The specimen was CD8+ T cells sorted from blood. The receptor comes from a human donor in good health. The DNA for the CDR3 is TGTGCCAGCAGTTCTAAAGGGGGGTACGAGCAGTACTTC. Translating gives CASSSKGGYEQYF.